This T cell receptor (beta chain) was identified during a study of T cell responses to AZD1222 COVID-19 vaccine. For the study at large: Analyses pooled second doses at about 4 or about 12 weeks.

With respect to this clone: What it recognizes is unknown.

V lost 3 bases to trimming and J lost 6 bases; unmatched junction nucleotides: 11. The CDR3 loop spans 16 amino acids. CDR1 is SGHDT and CDR2 is YYEEEE in the germline V gene. Study-level results: Two AZD1222 doses significantly raised spike-specific TCR breadth and depth over controls. With dominance at 160-218 and 743-854, vaccine-associated CD4 TCRs spanned spike.

Only in-frame clones appear in the TCRdb table, and some are missing; sequencing was by immunoSEQ multiplex PCR. Here the sample spans 130,000 or so clones, about 91% being singletons. Sequencing used peripheral blood, obtained on day 0 of AZD1222 vaccination. The chain combines TRBV5-6 with TRBJ2-7; 11 bases line up with TRBD1. This sequence originates from an adult in good health. In nucleotides, the CDR3 is TGTGCCAGCAGCTCCTATTTCGGACAGGGGGCGAGCGAGCAGTACTTC. It encodes CASSSYFGQGASEQYF.